These T cell receptor beta chains were read from a single sample in a study of blood T cell repertoires in COVID-19. Clones were sequenced by immunoSEQ multiplex PCR, and TCRdb holds only the in-frame ones, with some missing. The sample contains 85,000 to 100,000 clones, around 80% of which appear only once. Sequenced input: peripheral blood. These TCRs come from a human donor in a cohort sampled during active COVID-19. The CDR3 runs from the conserved cysteine through the conserved F or W. Each record gives: CDR3 length, V gene, D gene, clone size, J gene, CDR3 protein, CDR3 DNA. D genes are given only for firm matches. Clone size is not always given. Where it is, it says once, few, many or a class for expanded clones.

len: 15; v_gene: TRBV7-9; d_gene: -; abundance: -; j_gene: TRBJ2-7; CDR3aa: CASSLPPPRLYEQYF; CDR3nt: TGTGCCAGCAGCCTACCGCCGCCGCGACTATACGAGCAGTACTTC
len: 14; v_gene: TRBV2; d_gene: TRBD1; abundance: -; j_gene: TRBJ1-6; CDR3aa: CASRADRLDSPLHF; CDR3nt: TGTGCCAGCAGAGCGGACAGGCTAGATTCACCCCTCCACTTT
len: 13; v_gene: TRBV10-3; d_gene: -; abundance: -; j_gene: TRBJ2-1; CDR3aa: CAIKQGSYNEQFF; CDR3nt: TGTGCCATCAAACAGGGCTCCTACAATGAGCAGTTCTTC
len: 17; v_gene: TRBV28; d_gene: TRBD1; abundance: -; j_gene: TRBJ2-3; CDR3aa: CASSPLPGDRLTDTQYF; CDR3nt: TGTGCCAGCAGTCCCCTACCGGGGGACAGGCTCACAGATACGCAGTATTTT
len: 15; v_gene: TRBV6-6; d_gene: -; abundance: -; j_gene: TRBJ1-2; CDR3aa: CASSYSGAADYGYTF; CDR3nt: TGTGCCAGCAGTTACTCTGGAGCTGCCGACTATGGCTACACCTTC
len: 13; v_gene: TRBV29-1; d_gene: -; abundance: -; j_gene: TRBJ2-2; CDR3aa: CSVVTGNTGELFF; CDR3nt: TGCAGCGTCGTGACAGGGAACACCGGGGAGCTGTTTTTT
len: 15; v_gene: TRBV19; d_gene: -; abundance: -; j_gene: TRBJ1-5; CDR3aa: CASRGHRGGNQPQHF; CDR3nt: TGTGCCAGTAGAGGACACCGAGGCGGCAATCAGCCCCAGCATTTT
len: 14; v_gene: TRBV7-2; d_gene: -; abundance: -; j_gene: TRBJ1-2; CDR3aa: CASSLGGSNYGYTF; CDR3nt: TGTGCCAGCAGCTTAGGGGGCTCTAACTATGGCTACACCTTC
len: 15; v_gene: TRBV2; d_gene: TRBD1; abundance: -; j_gene: TRBJ1-4; CDR3aa: CASTRTGGHNEKLFF; CDR3nt: TGTGCCAGCACCAGGACAGGGGGCCATAATGAAAAACTGTTTTTT
len: 15; v_gene: TRBV3-1/TRBV3-2; d_gene: -; abundance: few; j_gene: TRBJ1-3; CDR3aa: CASSQDLSSGNTIYF; CDR3nt: TGTGCCAGCAGCCAAGATCTTAGCTCTGGAAACACCATATATTTT
len: 13; v_gene: TRBV6-5; d_gene: -; abundance: once; j_gene: TRBJ2-3; CDR3aa: CASSYTVADTQYF; CDR3nt: TGTGCCAGCAGTTACACGGTGGCAGATACGCAGTATTTT
len: 13; v_gene: TRBV2; d_gene: -; abundance: few; j_gene: TRBJ2-3; CDR3aa: CASSDSSLDTQYF; CDR3nt: TGTGCCAGCAGTGACAGTTCCTTAGATACGCAGTATTTT
len: 15; v_gene: TRBV14; d_gene: -; abundance: once; j_gene: TRBJ1-4; CDR3aa: CASSRQQVTNEKLFF; CDR3nt: TGTGCCAGCAGCCGGCAACAGGTCACTAATGAAAAACTGTTTTTT
len: 13; v_gene: TRBV19; d_gene: -; abundance: -; j_gene: TRBJ2-1; CDR3aa: CASIRDTYNEQFF; CDR3nt: TGTGCCAGTATCCGGGACACTTACAATGAGCAGTTCTTC
len: 13; v_gene: TRBV7-3; d_gene: TRBD1; abundance: -; j_gene: TRBJ1-2; CDR3aa: CASSRGDRAGYTF; CDR3nt: TGTGCCAGCAGCCGGGGGGACAGGGCCGGCTACACCTTC
len: 11; v_gene: TRBV20-1; d_gene: -; abundance: -; j_gene: TRBJ2-5; CDR3aa: CSATGVETQYF; CDR3nt: TGCAGTGCTACAGGGGTGGAGACCCAGTACTTC
len: 13; v_gene: TRBV2; d_gene: -; abundance: -; j_gene: TRBJ1-1; CDR3aa: CASSTQGNTEAFF; CDR3nt: TGTGCCAGCAGTACTCAGGGGAACACTGAAGCTTTCTTT
len: 16; v_gene: TRBV7-8; d_gene: TRBD2; abundance: few; j_gene: TRBJ2-1; CDR3aa: CASSLRLAGGGNEQFF; CDR3nt: TGTGCCAGCAGCCTCCGACTAGCGGGAGGGGGAAATGAGCAGTTCTTC
len: 16; v_gene: TRBV15; d_gene: TRBD1; abundance: -; j_gene: TRBJ1-5; CDR3aa: CATSRRTGGSNQPQHF; CDR3nt: TGTGCCACCAGCAGAAGGACAGGGGGTAGCAATCAGCCCCAGCATTTT
len: 15; v_gene: TRBV29-1; d_gene: -; abundance: -; j_gene: TRBJ2-7; CDR3aa: CSAIQNSGVRYEQYF; CDR3nt: TGCAGCGCTATACAAAATTCCGGGGTAAGGTACGAGCAGTACTTC
len: 15; v_gene: TRBV5-8; d_gene: -; abundance: -; j_gene: TRBJ1-1; CDR3aa: CASSEYRVRDTEAFF; CDR3nt: TGTGCCAGCAGCGAATACAGGGTAAGGGACACTGAAGCTTTCTTT
len: 16; v_gene: TRBV5-6; d_gene: -; abundance: -; j_gene: TRBJ2-3; CDR3aa: CASSLRTTTRTDTQYF; CDR3nt: TGTGCCAGCAGCTTACGGACTACCACGAGAACAGATACGCAGTATTTT
len: 15; v_gene: TRBV6-1; d_gene: TRBD1; abundance: -; j_gene: TRBJ2-5; CDR3aa: CASSEGQGGVETQYF; CDR3nt: TGTGCCAGCAGTGAGGGACAGGGAGGGGTGGAGACCCAGTACTTC
len: 16; v_gene: TRBV28; d_gene: -; abundance: -; j_gene: TRBJ2-1; CDR3aa: CASRGQSRSSYNEQFF; CDR3nt: TGTGCCAGCAGAGGACAGTCCCGGAGCTCCTACAATGAGCAGTTCTTC
len: 14; v_gene: TRBV15; d_gene: -; abundance: -; j_gene: TRBJ2-7; CDR3aa: CATSRDRATDEQYF; CDR3nt: TGTGCCACCAGCAGAGATAGAGCCACGGACGAGCAGTACTTC
len: 12; v_gene: TRBV29-1; d_gene: -; abundance: once; j_gene: TRBJ2-5; CDR3aa: CSASTGTETQYF; CDR3nt: TGCAGCGCCTCAACAGGGACGGAGACCCAGTACTTC
len: 15; v_gene: TRBV2; d_gene: TRBD2; abundance: -; j_gene: TRBJ2-2; CDR3aa: CASSGTGGPTGELFF; CDR3nt: TGTGCCAGCAGTGGGACGGGGGGGCCCACCGGGGAGCTGTTTTTT